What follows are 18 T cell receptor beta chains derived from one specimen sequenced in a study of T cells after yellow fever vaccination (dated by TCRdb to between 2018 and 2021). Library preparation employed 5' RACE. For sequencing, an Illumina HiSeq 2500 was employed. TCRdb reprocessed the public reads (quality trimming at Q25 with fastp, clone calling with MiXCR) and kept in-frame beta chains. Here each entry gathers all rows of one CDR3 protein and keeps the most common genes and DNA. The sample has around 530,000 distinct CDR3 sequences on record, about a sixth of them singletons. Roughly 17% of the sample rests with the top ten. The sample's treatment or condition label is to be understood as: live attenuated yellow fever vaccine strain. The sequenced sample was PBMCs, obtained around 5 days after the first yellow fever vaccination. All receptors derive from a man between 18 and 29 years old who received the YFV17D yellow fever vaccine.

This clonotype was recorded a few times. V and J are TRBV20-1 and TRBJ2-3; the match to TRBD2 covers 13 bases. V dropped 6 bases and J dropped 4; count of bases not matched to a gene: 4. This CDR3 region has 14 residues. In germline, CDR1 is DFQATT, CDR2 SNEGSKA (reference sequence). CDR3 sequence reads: CSAGGTSGADTQYF. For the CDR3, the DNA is TGCAGTGCGGGCGGGACTAGCGGGGCAGATACGCAGTATTTT.

Here the CDR3 reads CASGEGGDSPLHF. DNA of the CDR3: TGTGCCAGCGGGGAAGGGGGCGATTCACCCCTCCACTTT. The genes are TRBV18 and TRBJ1-6; TRBD1 matches 7 bases. CDR3 length: 13 residues. The germline V gene has CDR1 KGHSH and CDR2 LQKENI. The V and J ends lost 8 bases and 8 bases, in that order; junction bases with no gene match: 6.

CDR3 DNA: TGTGCCAGCAGCCCCCGGGCGGGACTAGCGGGGGGATCTAGCACAGATACGCAGTATTTT. Translated: CASSPRAGLAGGSSTDTQYF. This chain uses TRBV4-2 with TRBJ2-3; 15 bases align to TRBD2. Germline CDR1 reads LGHNA; CDR2 reads YNFKEQ. CDR3 length: 20 residues. V gave up 4 bases and J gave up 0 bases; unmatched junction bases: 11.

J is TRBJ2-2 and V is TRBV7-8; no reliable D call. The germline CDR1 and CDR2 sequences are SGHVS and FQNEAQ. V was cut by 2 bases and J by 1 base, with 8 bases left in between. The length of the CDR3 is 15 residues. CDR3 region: CASSLPGENTGELFF. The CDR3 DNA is TGTGCCAGCAGCTTACCGGGTGAGAACACCGGGGAGCTGTTTTTT.

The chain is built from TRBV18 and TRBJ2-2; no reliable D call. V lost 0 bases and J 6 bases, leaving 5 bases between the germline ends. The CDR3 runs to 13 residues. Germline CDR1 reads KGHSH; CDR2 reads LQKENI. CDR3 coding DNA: TGTGCCAGCTCACCACCAGGGCCCGGGGAGCTGTTTTTT. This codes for CASSPPGPGELFF.

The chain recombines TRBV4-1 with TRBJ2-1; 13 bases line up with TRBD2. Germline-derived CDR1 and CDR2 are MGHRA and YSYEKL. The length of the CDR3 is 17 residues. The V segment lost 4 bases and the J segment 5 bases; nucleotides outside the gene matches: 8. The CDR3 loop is CASSPPLAGGFNNEQFF. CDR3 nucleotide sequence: TGCGCCAGCAGCCCCCCACTAGCGGGGGGGTTCAACAATGAGCAGTTCTTC.

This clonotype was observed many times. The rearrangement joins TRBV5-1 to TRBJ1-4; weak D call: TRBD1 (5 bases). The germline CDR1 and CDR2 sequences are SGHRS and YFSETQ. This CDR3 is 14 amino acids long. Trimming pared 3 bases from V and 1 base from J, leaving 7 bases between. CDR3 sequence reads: CASSSDITNEKLFF. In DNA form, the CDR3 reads TGCGCCAGCAGCTCGGACATAACTAATGAAAAACTGTTTTTT.

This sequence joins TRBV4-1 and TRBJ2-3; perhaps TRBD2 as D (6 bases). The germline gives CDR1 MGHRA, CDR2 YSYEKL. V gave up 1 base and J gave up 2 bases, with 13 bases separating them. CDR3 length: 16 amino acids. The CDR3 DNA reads TGCGCCAGCAGCCAAGTTTCGGGGGAATTCACAGATACGCAGTATTTT. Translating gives CASSQVSGEFTDTQYF.

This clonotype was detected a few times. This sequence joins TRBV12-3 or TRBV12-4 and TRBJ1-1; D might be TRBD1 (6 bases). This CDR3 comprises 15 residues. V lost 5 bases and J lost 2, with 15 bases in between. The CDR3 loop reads CASSRGARGNTEAFF. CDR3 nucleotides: TGTGCCAGCAGTCGGGGCGCCAGGGGAAACACTGAAGCTTTCTTT.

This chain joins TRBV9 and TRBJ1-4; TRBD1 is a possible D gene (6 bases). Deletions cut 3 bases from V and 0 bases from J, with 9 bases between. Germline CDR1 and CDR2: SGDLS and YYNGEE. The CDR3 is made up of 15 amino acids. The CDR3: CASSEQGATNEKLFF. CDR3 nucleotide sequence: TGTGCCAGCAGCGAACAGGGTGCAACTAATGAAAAACTGTTTTTT.

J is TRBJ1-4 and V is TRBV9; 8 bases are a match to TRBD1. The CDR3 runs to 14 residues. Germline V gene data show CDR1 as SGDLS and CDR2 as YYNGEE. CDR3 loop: CSQGQDTTNEKLFF. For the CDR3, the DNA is TGTAGCCAGGGACAGGACACAACTAATGAAAAACTGTTTTTT.

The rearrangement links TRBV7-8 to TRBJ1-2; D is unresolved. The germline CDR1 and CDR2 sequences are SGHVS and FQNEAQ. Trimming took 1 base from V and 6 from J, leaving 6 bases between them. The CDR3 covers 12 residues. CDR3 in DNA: TGTGCCAGCAGCTTAGACGGGAATGGCTACACCTTC. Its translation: CASSLDGNGYTF.

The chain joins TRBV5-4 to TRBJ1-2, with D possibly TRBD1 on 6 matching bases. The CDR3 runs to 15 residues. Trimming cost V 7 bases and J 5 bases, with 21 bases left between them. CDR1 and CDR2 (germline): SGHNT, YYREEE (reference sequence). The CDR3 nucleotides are TGTGCCAGCGCCGGAGATGGACAGCGCTTTTATGGCTACACCTTC. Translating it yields CASAGDGQRFYGYTF.

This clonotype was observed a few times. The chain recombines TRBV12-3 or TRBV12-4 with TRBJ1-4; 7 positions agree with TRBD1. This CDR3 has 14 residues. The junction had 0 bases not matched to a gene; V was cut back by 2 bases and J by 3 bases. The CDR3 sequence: CASSLRGPNEKLFF. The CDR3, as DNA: TGTGCCAGCAGTTTAAGGGGGCCTAATGAAAAACTGTTTTTT.

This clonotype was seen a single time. The CDR3 region is CASSLDGQGVDTQYF. CDR3 DNA sequence: TGCGCCAGCAGCTTGGATGGACAGGGTGTAGATACGCAGTATTTT. This chain links TRBV5-1 with TRBJ2-3; 8 nucleotides line up with TRBD1. The germline V gene encodes CDR1 SGHRS and CDR2 YFSETQ. V dropped 0 bases and J dropped 5; count of bases not matched to a gene: 5. The CDR3 has 15 residues.

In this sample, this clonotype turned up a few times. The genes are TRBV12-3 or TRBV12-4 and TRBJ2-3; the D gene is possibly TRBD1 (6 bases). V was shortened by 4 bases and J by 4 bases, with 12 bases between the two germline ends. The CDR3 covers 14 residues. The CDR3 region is CASSSRGSADTQYF. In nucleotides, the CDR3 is TGTGCCAGCAGTTCCAGGGGCTCCGCAGATACGCAGTATTTT.

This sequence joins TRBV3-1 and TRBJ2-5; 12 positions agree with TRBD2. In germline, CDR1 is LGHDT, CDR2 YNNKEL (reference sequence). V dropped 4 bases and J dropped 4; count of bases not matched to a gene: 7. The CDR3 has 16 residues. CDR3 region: CASSPWTSGVVETQYF. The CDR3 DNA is TGTGCCAGCAGCCCCTGGACTAGCGGGGTCGTAGAGACCCAGTACTTC.

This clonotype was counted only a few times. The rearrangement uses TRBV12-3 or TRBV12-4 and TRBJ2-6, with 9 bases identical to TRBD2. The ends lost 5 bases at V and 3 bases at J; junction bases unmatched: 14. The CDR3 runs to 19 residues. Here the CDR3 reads CASSPRPLTSGIGANVLTF. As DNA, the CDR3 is TGTGCCAGCAGTCCGCGGCCCCTGACTAGCGGCATTGGGGCCAACGTCCTGACTTTC.